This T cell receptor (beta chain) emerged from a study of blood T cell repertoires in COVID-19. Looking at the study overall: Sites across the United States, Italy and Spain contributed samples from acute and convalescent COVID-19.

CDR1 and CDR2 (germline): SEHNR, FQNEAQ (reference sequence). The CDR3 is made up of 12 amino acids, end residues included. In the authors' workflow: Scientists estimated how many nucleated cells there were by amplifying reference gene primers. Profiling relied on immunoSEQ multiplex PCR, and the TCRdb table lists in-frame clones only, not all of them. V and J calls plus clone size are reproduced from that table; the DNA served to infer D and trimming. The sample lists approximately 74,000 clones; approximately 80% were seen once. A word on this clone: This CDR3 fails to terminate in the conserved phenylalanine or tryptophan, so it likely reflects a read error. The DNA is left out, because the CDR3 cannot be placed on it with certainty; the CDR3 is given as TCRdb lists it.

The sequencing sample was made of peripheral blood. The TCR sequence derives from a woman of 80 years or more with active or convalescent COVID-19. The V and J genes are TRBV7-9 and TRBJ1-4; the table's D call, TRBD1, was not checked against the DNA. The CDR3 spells CASSSHPGQATV.